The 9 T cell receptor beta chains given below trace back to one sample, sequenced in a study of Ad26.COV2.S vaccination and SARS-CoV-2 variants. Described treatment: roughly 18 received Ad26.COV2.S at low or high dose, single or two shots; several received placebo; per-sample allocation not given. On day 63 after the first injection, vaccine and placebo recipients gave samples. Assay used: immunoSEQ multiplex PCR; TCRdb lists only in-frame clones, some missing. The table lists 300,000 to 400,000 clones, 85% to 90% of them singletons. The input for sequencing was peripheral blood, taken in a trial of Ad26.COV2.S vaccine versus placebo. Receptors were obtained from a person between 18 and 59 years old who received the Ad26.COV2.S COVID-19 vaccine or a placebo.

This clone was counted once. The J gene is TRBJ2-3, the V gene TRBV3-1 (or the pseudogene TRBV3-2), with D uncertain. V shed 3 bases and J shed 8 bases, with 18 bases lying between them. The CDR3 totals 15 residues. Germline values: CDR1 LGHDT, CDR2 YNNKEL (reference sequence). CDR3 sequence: CASSQRYDLVSTQYF. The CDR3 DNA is TGTGCCAGCAGCCAGCGATACGATTTAGTGAGTACGCAGTATTTT.

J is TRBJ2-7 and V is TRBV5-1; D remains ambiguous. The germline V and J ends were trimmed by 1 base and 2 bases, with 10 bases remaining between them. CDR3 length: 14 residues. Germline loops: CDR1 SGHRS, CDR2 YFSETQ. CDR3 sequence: CASSLPGTAYEQYF. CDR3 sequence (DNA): TGCGCCAGCAGCTTGCCGGGCACAGCCTACGAGCAGTACTTC. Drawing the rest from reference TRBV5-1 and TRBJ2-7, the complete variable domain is KAGVTQTPRYLIKTRGQQVTLSCSPISGHRSVSWYQQTPGQGLQFLFEYFSETQRNKGNFPGRFSGRQFSNSRSEMNVSTLELGDSALYLCASSLPGTAYEQYFGPGTRLTVT.

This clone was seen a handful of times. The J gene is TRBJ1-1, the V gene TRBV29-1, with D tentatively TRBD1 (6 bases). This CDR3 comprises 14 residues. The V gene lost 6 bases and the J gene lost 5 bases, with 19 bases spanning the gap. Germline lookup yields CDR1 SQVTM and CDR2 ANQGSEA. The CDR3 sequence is CSVAKGGVSTEAFF. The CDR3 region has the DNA TGCAGCGTCGCGAAGGGGGGTGTGAGTACTGAAGCTTTCTTT.

The CDR3 DNA sequence: TGTGCCTGGAGTGCCTTTGCGGTTGGGAAGACCCAGTACTTC. The encoded protein is CAWSAFAVGKTQYF. The chain combines TRBV30 with TRBJ2-5; D is uncertain. This CDR3 has 14 residues. Trimming left V 1 base short and J 6 bases short, with 15 bases between. Per the germline V gene, CDR1 is GTSNPN and CDR2 is SVGIG (reference sequence).

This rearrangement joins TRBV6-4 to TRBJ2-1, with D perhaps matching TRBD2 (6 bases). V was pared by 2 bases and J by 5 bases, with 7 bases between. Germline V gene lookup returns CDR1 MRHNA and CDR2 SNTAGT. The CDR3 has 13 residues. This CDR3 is CASSDRGNNEQFF. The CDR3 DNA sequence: TGTGCCAGCAGTGACCGCGGGAACAATGAGCAGTTCTTC.

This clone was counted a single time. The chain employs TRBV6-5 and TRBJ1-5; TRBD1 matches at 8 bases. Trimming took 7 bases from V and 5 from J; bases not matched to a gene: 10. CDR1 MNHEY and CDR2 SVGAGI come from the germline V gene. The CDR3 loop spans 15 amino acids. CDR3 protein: CASITGQGADQPQHF. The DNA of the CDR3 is TGTGCCAGCATCACGGGGCAGGGGGCGGATCAGCCCCAGCATTTT.

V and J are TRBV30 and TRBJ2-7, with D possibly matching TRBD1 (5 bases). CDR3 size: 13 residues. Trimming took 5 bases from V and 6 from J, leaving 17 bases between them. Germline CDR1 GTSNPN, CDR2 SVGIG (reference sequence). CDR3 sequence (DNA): TGTGCCTGGTCTCTCGAATGGGGCTCCGAGCAGTACGTC. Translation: CAWSLEWGSEQYV.

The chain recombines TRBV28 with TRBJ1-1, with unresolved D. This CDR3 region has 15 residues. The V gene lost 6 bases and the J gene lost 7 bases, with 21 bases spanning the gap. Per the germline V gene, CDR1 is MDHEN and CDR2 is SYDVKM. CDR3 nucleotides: TGTGCCAGCAGGCGTTGGGTGGCCCTAGGAGGTGAAGCTTTCTTT. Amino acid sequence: CASRRWVALGGEAFF.

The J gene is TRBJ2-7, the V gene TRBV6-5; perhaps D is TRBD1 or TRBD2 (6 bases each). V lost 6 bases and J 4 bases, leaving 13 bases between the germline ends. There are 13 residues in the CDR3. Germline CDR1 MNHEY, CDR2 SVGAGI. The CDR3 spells CASRPGALYEQYV. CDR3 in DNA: TGTGCCAGCAGGCCGGGGGCTTTATACGAGCAGTACGTC.